This record concerns one T cell receptor beta chain sequence. Study processing details: Amplification from reference gene primers served as the basis for estimated nucleated cell counts. The repertoire was sequenced with immunoSEQ multiplex PCR; TCRdb's copy has only in-frame clones and lacks some. V, J and clone size reflect that table, while D and trimming were determined from the DNA. Of about 160,000 clones in the sample, 80% to 95% were seen once. The CDR3 covers 14 residues. V shed 7 bases and J 1 base; nucleotides not matched to a gene: 5. CDR1 and CDR2 (germline): SEHNR, FQNEAQ (reference sequence). This specimen belongs to a study of blood T cell repertoires in COVID-19. Study at large: Acute and convalescent COVID-19 samples came from the United States, Italy and Spain. Sample material is recorded as cDNA or gDNA derived from T cells, B-cell-depleted T cells, or PBMCs.

Seattle patients were enrolled while actively infected and followed longitudinally. The sequence was obtained from an older woman with COVID-19, enrolled during active disease. The specimen sequenced was peripheral blood. The rearrangement links TRBV7-9 to TRBJ2-7, with TRBD1 identical over 9 bases. The CDR3 DNA reads TGTGCCAGCAAACCCGGGACAGGGTCCTACGAGCAGTACTTC. Protein sequence: CASKPGTGSYEQYF.